Included here is one T cell receptor beta chain sequence, with context. No antigen is known for it. This sample is part of a study of T cell repertoires in cytomegalovirus infection. Study details: In public TCR beta signatures, there were indications of both CMV infection and matching HLA type. Findings of the study overall: Individuals carrying CMV plus the relevant HLA were identified by cumulative frequency of public TCR beta families.

TCRdb called the reads again in MiXCR, with one record for every CDR3 protein. The sample holds approximately 290,000 distinct CDR3 sequences; about 25% are singletons and the top ten take approximately 13%. The CDR3 is 14 residues long. V was cut by 6 bases and J by 7 bases, with 15 bases left in between. This receptor was identified in a human donor in good health (CMV status not recorded). Some clones in this sample may be carry-over from other donors' samples. The sample was PBMCs. The chain joins TRBV12-3 or TRBV12-4 to TRBJ2-2; D is possibly TRBD1 (6 bases). CDR3 DNA sequence: TGTGCCAGCAGCCCTAGGACAGTTCGCGGGGAGCTGTTTTTT. The encoded protein is CASSPRTVRGELFF.